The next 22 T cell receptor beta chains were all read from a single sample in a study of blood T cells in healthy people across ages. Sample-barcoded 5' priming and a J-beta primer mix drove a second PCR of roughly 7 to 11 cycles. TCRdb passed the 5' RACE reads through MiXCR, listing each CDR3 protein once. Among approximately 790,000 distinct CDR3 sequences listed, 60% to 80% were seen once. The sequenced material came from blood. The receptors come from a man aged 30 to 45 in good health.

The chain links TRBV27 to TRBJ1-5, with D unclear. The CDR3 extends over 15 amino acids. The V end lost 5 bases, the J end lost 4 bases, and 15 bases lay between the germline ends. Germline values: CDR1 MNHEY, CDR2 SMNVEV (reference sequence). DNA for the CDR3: TGTGCCAGCAGTCCAAGCGCAGGTAGTAATCAGCCCCAGCATTTT. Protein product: CASSPSAGSNQPQHF.

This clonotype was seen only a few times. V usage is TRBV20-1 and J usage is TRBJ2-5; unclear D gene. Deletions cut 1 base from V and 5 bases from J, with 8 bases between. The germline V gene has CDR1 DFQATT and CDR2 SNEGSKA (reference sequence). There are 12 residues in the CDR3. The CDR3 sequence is CSARGSRETQYF. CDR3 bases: TGCAGTGCTAGAGGATCGCGGGAGACCCAGTACTTC.

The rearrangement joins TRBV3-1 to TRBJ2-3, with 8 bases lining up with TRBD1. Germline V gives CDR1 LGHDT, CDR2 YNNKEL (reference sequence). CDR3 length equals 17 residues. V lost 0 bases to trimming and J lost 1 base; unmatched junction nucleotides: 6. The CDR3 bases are TGTGCCAGCAGCCAAGAGTTCGGGACAGGCGGCACAGATACGCAGTATTTT. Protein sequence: CASSQEFGTGGTDTQYF.

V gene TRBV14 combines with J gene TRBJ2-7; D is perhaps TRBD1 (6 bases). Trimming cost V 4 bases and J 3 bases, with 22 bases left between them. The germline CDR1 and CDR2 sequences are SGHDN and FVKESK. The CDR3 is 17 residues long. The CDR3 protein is CASSPRSGTLGYYEQYF. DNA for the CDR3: TGTGCCAGCAGCCCACGATCCGGGACACTTGGCTACTACGAGCAGTACTTC.

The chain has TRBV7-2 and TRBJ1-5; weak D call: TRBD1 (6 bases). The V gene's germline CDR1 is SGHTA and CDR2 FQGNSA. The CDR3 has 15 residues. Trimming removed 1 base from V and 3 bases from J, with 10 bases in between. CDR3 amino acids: CASSLVWDNNQPQHF. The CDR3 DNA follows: TGTGCCAGCAGCTTAGTTTGGGACAACAATCAGCCCCAGCATTTT. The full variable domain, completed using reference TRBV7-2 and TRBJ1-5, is GAGVSQSPSNKVTEKGKDVELRCDPISGHTALYWYRQSLGQGLEFLIYFQGNSAPDKSGLPSDRFSAERTGGSVSTLTIQRTQQEDSAVYLCASSLVWDNNQPQHFGDGTRLSIL.

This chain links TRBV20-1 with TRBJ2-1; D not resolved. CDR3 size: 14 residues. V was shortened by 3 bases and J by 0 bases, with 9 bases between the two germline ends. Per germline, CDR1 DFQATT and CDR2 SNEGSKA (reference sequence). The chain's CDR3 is CSARVYSSYNEQFF. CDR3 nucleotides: TGCAGTGCTAGGGTGTATAGCTCCTACAATGAGCAGTTCTTC.

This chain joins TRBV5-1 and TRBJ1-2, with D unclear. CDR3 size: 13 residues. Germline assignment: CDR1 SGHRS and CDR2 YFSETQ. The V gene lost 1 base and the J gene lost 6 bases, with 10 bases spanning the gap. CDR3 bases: TGCGCCAGCAGCTTGCGGGATTTGGATGGCTACACCTTC. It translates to CASSLRDLDGYTF.

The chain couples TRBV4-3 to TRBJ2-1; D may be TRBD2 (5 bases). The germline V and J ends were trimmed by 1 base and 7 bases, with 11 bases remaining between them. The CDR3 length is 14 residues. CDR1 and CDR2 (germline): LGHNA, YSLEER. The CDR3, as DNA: TGCGCCAGCAGCCAAGTTTTAGCGAGTAATGAGCAGTTCTTC. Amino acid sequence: CASSQVLASNEQFF.

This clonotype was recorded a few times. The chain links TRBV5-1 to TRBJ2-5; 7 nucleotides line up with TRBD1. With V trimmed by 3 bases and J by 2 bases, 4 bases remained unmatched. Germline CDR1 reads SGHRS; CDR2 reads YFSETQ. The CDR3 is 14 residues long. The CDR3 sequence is CASSWGTAQETQYF. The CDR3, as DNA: TGCGCCAGCAGCTGGGGGACAGCTCAAGAGACCCAGTACTTC.

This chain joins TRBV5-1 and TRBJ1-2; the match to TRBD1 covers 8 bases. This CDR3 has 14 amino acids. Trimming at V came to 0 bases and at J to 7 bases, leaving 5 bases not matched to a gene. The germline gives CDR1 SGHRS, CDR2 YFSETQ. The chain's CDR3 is CASSLEQGVGGYTF. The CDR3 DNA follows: TGCGCCAGCAGCTTGGAACAGGGGGTGGGTGGCTACACCTTC.

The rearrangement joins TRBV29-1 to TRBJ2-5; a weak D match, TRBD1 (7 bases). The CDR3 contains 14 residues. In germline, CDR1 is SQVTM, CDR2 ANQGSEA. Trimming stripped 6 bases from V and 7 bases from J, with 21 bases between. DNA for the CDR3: TGCAGCGTGGGGGGATTCACAGGGGCTGGGACCCAGTACTTC. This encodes CSVGGFTGAGTQYF. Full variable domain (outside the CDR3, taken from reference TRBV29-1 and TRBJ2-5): SAVISQKPSRDICQRGTSLTIQCQVDSQVTMMFWYRQQPGQSLTLIATANQGSEATYESGFVIDKFPISRPNLTFSTLTVSNMSPEDSSIYLCSVGGFTGAGTQYFGPGTRLLVL.

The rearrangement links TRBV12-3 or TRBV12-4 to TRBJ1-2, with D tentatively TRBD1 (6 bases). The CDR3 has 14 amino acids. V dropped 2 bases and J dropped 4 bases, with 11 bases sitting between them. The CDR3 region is CASSLRGAFYGYTF. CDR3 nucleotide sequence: TGTGCCAGCAGTTTAAGGGGGGCGTTCTATGGCTACACCTTC.

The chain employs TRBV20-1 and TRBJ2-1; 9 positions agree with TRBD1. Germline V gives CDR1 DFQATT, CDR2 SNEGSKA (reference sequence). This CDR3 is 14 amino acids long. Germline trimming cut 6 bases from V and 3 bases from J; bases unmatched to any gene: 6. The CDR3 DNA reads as TGCAGTGCCGGGGGGACAGGGAGCTACAATGAGCAGTTCTTC. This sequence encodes CSAGGTGSYNEQFF.

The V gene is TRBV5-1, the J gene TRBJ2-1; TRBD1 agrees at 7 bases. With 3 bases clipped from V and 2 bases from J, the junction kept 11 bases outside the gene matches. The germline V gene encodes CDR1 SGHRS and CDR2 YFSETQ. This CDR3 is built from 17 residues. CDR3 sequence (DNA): TGCGCCAGCAGCTCAACCAGGGGGAAGCTAACCTACAATGAGCAGTTCTTC. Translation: CASSSTRGKLTYNEQFF.

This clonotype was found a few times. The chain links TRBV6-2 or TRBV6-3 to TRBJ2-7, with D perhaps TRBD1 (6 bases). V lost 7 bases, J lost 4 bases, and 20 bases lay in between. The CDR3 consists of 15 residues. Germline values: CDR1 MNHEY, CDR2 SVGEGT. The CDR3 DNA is TGTGCCAGCACCGACGCCGGGACACCAAGATACGAGCAGTACTTC. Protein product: CASTDAGTPRYEQYF.

This chain's CDR3 is CASSSFAGGNSPLHF. The CDR3 nucleotides are TGTGCCAGCAGCTCCTTCGCAGGGGGGAATTCACCCCTCCACTTT. This chain joins TRBV3-1 and TRBJ1-6; TRBD1 matches at 7 bases. This CDR3 has 15 residues. Germline lookup yields CDR1 LGHDT and CDR2 YNNKEL (reference sequence). V dropped 5 bases and J dropped 7; count of bases not matched to a gene: 8.

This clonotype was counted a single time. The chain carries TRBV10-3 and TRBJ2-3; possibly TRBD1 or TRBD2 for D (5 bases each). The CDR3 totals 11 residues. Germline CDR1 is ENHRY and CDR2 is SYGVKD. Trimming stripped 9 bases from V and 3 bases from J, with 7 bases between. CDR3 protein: CAIEGTDTQYF. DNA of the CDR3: TGTGCCATTGAGGGGACAGATACGCAGTATTTT.

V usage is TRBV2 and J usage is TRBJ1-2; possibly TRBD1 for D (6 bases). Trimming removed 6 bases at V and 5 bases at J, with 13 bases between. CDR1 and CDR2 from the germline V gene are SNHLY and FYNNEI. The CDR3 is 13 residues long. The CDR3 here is CASSQGSGYGYTF. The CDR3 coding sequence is TGTGCCAGCAGCCAGGGGTCAGGGTATGGCTACACCTTC.

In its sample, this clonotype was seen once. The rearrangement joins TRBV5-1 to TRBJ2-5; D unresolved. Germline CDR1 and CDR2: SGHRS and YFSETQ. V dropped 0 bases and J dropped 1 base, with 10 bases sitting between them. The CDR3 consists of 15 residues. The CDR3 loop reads CASSLDPGTQETQYF. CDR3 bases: TGCGCCAGCAGCTTGGATCCAGGTACCCAAGAGACCCAGTACTTC.

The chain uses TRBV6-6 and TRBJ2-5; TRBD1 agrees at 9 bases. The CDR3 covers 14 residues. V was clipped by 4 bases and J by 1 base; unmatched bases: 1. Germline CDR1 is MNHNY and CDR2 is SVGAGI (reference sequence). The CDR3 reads CASSWGQGQETQYF. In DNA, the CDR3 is TGTGCCAGCAGTTGGGGACAGGGCCAAGAGACCCAGTACTTC.

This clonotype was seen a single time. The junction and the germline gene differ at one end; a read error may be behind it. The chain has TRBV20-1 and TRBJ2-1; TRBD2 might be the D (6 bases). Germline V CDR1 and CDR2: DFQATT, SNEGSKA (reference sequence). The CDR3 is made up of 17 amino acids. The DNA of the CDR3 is TGCAGTGCTAGAGGCCAGGGTGGGGGGAGCTCCTACAATGAGCGGTTCTTC. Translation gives CSARGQGGGSSYNERFF.

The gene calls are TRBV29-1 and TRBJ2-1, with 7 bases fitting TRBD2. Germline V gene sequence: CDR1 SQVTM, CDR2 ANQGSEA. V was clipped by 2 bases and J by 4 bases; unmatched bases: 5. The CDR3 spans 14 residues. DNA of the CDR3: TGCAGCGTTGAACGGGGGGATAAGTACAATGAGCAGTTCTTC. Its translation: CSVERGDKYNEQFF.